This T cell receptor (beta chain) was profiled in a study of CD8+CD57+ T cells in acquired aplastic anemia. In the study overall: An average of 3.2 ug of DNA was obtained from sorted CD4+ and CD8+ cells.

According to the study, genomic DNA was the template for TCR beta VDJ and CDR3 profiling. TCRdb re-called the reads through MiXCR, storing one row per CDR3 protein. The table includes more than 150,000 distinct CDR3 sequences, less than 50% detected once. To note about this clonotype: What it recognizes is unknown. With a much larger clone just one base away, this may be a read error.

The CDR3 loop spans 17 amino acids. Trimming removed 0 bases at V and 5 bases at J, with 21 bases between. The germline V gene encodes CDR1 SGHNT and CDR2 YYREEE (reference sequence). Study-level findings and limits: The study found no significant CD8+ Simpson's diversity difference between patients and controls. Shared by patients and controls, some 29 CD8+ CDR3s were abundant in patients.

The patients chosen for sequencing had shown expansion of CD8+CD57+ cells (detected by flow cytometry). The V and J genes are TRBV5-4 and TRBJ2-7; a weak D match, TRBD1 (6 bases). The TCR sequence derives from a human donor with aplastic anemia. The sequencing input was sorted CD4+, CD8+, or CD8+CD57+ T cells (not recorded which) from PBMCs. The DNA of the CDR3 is TGTGCCAGCAGCTTGGGGAGCAGGGGTCCACGTGGCCACGAGCAGTACTTC. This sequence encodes CASSLGSRGPRGHEQYF.